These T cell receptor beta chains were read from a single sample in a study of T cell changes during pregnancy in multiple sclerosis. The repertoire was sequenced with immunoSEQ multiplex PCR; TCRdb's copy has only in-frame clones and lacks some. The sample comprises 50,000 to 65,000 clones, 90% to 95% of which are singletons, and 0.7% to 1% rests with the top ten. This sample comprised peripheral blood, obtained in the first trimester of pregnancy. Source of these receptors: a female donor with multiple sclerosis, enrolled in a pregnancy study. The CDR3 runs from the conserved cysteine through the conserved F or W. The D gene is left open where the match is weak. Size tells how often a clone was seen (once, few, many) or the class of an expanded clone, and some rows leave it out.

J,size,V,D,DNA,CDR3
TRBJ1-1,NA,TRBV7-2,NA,TGTGCCAGCAGCTTTGGACGGAGGACTGAAGCTTTCTTT,CASSFGRRTEAFF
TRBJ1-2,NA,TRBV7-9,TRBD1,TGTGCCAGCAGCTTGGGGGACAGGGGGCTTGATGGCTACACCTTC,CASSLGDRGLDGYTF
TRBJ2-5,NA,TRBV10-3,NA,TGTGCCATCAGTGTAAAATCTCAAGAGACCCAGTACTTC,CAISVKSQETQYF
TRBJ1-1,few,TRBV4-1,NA,TGCGCCAGCAGCCATATGAACACTGAAGCTTTCTTT,CASSHMNTEAFF
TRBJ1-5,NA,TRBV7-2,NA,TGTGCCAGCAGCATCAGGGGTAATCAGCCCCAGCATTTT,CASSIRGNQPQHF
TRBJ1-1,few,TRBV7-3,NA,TGTGCCAGCAGCCAAGGGGTGAACACTGAAGCTTTCTTT,CASSQGVNTEAFF
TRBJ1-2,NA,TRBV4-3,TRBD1,TGCGCCAGCAGCCAAGGGACCGGGACAGGGAATGGCTACACCTTC,CASSQGTGTGNGYTF
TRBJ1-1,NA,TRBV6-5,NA,TGTGCCAGCAGCGTAACCGGGGGTACGGCCACTGAAGCTTTCTTT,CASSVTGGTATEAFF
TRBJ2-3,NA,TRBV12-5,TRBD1,TGTGCTAGTGGTTTGGATCACAGGGGGGATACGCAGTATTTT,CASGLDHRGDTQYF
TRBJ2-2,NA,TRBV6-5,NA,TGTGCCAGCAGGAACTCAGGAAGTCCCCACGAGGAGCTGTTTTTT,CASRNSGSPHEELFF
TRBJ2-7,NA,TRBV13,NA,TGTGCCAGCAGCCCGGGTCGAGGGCTGAACTACGAGCAGTACTTC,CASSPGRGLNYEQYF
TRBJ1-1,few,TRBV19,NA,TGTGCCAGTAGTATTGGACAAACCCAGAACACTGAAGCTTTCTTT,CASSIGQTQNTEAFF
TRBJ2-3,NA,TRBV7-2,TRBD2,TGTGCCAGCAGGAACGCGGGGGGGCCTCCTTGGGGTACGCAGTATTTT,CASRNAGGPPWGTQYF
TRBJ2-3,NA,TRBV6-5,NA,TGTGCCAGCACCGCGGGGGCGGGGGTCACAGATACGCAGTATTTT,CASTAGAGVTDTQYF
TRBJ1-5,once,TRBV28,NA,TGTGCCAGCAGTTCGGGACATCAGAATCAGCCCCAGCATTTT,CASSSGHQNQPQHF
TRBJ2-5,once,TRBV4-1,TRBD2,TGCGCCAGCAGCCGGGCTAGCGGGGGAGGTTTGGAGACCCAGTACTTC,CASSRASGGGLETQYF
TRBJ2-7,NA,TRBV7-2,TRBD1,TGTGCCAGCAGCAAGACCGGGACAGGGTACGAGCAGTACTTC,CASSKTGTGYEQYF
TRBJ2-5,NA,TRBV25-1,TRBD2,TGTGCCAGCAGTGGGTTCACTAGCGGGGGGGTCCTTGAGACCCAGTACTTC,CASSGFTSGGVLETQYF